A single sample gave rise to the 20 T cell receptor beta chains below, sequenced in a study of PD-1 blockade in mismatch repair-deficient tumors. Sequencing used immunoSEQ multiplex PCR; TCRdb keeps in-frame clones, though not all of them. Of roughly 110,000 clones detected, more than 60% appear once; the ten largest clones hold less than 5.5%. Sequencing used peripheral blood, obtained about 60 weeks after starting pembrolizumab. These receptors originate from an adult with mismatch repair-deficient cancer.

The chain recombines TRBV5-1 with TRBJ2-5; a weak D match, TRBD1 (5 bases). From germline, CDR1 is SGHRS and CDR2 YFSETQ. CDR3 length: 15 amino acids. V was clipped by 0 bases and J by 1 base, with 10 bases between them. The CDR3 sequence is CASSLGVDTQETQYF. DNA for the CDR3: TGCGCCAGCAGCTTGGGGGTGGACACCCAAGAGACCCAGTACTTC.

Of note for this clone: Additional DNA sequences in this sample encode the identical CDR3. The V gene is TRBV14, the J gene TRBJ1-1; D is uncertain. Germline CDR1 and CDR2: SGHDN and FVKESK. The V end was cut by 0 bases, the J end by 4 bases, with 6 bases between. This CDR3 has 13 amino acids. The CDR3 sequence: CASSQDLGTEAFF. The CDR3 DNA follows: TGTGCCAGCAGCCAAGACCTGGGCACTGAAGCTTTCTTT.

Here the CDR3 DNA reads TGTGCCAGCAGATGGACAGGATTAGGTAACACTGAAGCTTTCTTT. It encodes CASRWTGLGNTEAFF. This chain joins TRBV7-2 and TRBJ1-1; 7 bases are shared with TRBD1. CDR3 length: 15 residues. Germline V CDR1 and CDR2: SGHTA, FQGNSA. With 6 bases clipped from V and 2 bases from J, the junction kept 9 bases outside the gene matches. The full variable domain, completed using reference TRBV7-2 and TRBJ1-1, is GAGVSQSPSNKVTEKGKDVELRCDPISGHTALYWYRQSLGQGLEFLIYFQGNSAPDKSGLPSDRFSAERTGGSVSTLTIQRTQQEDSAVYLCASRWTGLGNTEAFFGQGTRLTVV.

The chain links TRBV27 to TRBJ2-1, with TRBD2 identical over 11 bases. CDR3 size: 17 residues. Germline V CDR1 and CDR2: MNHEY, SMNVEV (reference sequence). The junction had 11 bases not matched to a gene; V was cut back by 5 bases and J by 5 bases. The CDR3: CASSPHGGSGRDNEQFF. The CDR3 DNA is TGTGCCAGCAGTCCCCATGGGGGTAGCGGGAGGGACAATGAGCAGTTCTTC.

V usage is TRBV9 and J usage is TRBJ1-2, with D hard to call. Trimming left V 4 bases short and J 2 bases short, with 24 bases between. Germline V gene lookup returns CDR1 SGDLS and CDR2 YYNGEE. This CDR3 has 18 amino acids. CDR3 sequence: CASSLTGTPSTGNYGYTF. In nucleotides, the CDR3 is TGTGCCAGCAGCTTGACTGGTACGCCTTCCACGGGAAACTATGGCTACACCTTC.

The V gene is TRBV29-1, the J gene TRBJ2-6; a possible D gene is TRBD2 (5 bases). The length of the CDR3 is 13 residues. In germline, CDR1 is SQVTM, CDR2 ANQGSEA. V shed 6 bases and J shed 0 bases, with 6 bases lying between them. This chain's CDR3 is CSVDSSGANVLTF. The CDR3 nucleotides read TGCAGCGTGGACTCCTCTGGGGCCAACGTCCTGACTTTC. The full variable domain, rest sourced from reference TRBV29-1 and TRBJ2-6, is SAVISQKPSRDICQRGTSLTIQCQVDSQVTMMFWYRQQPGQSLTLIATANQGSEATYESGFVIDKFPISRPNLTFSTLTVSNMSPEDSSIYLCSVDSSGANVLTFGAGSRLTVL.

J is TRBJ2-1 and V is TRBV19; 8 bases fit TRBD2. CDR3 length: 13 residues. Germline V CDR1 and CDR2: LNHDA, SQIVND (reference sequence). The junction had 3 bases not matched to a gene; V was cut back by 1 base and J by 10 bases. In DNA form, the CDR3 reads TGTGCCAGTAGTATAGCACGCGGGAGGGAGCAGTTCTTC. Amino acids: CASSIARGREQFF.

The rearrangement joins TRBV7-9 to TRBJ1-1, with a tentative D call TRBD1 (5 bases). CDR3 size: 15 residues. Germline CDR1 and CDR2: SEHNR and FQNEAQ (reference sequence). V dropped 2 bases and J dropped 5 bases, with 15 bases sitting between them. CDR3 loop: CASSLPGREGTEAFF. For the CDR3, the DNA is TGTGCCAGCAGCTTACCCGGCAGGGAGGGGACTGAAGCTTTCTTT.

This chain links TRBV4-3 with TRBJ2-1, with a weak D call TRBD2 (6 bases). This CDR3 has 15 amino acids. V was trimmed by 5 bases and J by 2 bases, leaving 13 bases between them. CDR1 LGHNA and CDR2 YSLEER come from the germline V gene. CDR3 sequence (DNA): TGCGCCAGCAGCTCAAGCGGGCTAGCCTACAATGAGCAGTTCTTC. Translated: CASSSSGLAYNEQFF.

Details on this clone: Other DNA sequences in the same sample also yield this CDR3. This chain links TRBV5-1 with TRBJ1-1, with no clear D. Germline V gives CDR1 SGHRS, CDR2 YFSETQ. V dropped 1 base and J dropped 1 base, with 5 bases sitting between them. The CDR3 loop spans 13 amino acids. The CDR3 loop reads CASSLLGNTEAFF. The DNA for the CDR3 is TGCGCCAGCAGCTTGCTAGGGAACACTGAAGCTTTCTTT.

The genes are TRBV9 and TRBJ2-1, with D uncertain. V was pared by 4 bases and J by 8 bases, with 16 bases between. Germline V gives CDR1 SGDLS, CDR2 YYNGEE. The CDR3 is made up of 14 amino acids. CDR3 amino acids: CASSPRLGFDEQFF. CDR3 bases: TGTGCCAGCAGCCCCCGTCTAGGTTTCGATGAGCAGTTCTTC.

This clone was recorded only once. The V and J genes are TRBV7-2 and TRBJ2-7; 12 bases align to TRBD2. The V segment lost 4 bases and the J segment 3 bases; nucleotides outside the gene matches: 13. Per germline, CDR1 SGHTA and CDR2 FQGNSA. CDR3 length: 18 amino acids. This CDR3 reads CASSSLTSGRRKGYEQYF. CDR3 in DNA: TGTGCCAGCAGCTCCCTTACTAGCGGGAGGAGGAAGGGCTACGAGCAGTACTTC.

The genes are TRBV6-5 and TRBJ2-5; D ambiguous. This CDR3 has 11 amino acids. V was shortened by 6 bases and J by 5 bases, with 7 bases between the two germline ends. Germline CDR1 MNHEY, CDR2 SVGAGI. The CDR3 is CASRARETQYF. DNA for the CDR3: TGTGCCAGCAGAGCCCGGGAGACCCAGTACTTC.

The rearrangement links TRBV5-1 to TRBJ2-3; D not resolved. The CDR3 is 16 amino acids. Trimming took off 0 bases at V and 0 bases at J, with 11 bases between the two ends. Germline V gene data show CDR1 as SGHRS and CDR2 as YFSETQ. The chain's CDR3 is CASSLGHARSTDTQYF. CDR3 in DNA: TGCGCCAGCAGCTTGGGGCACGCCCGTAGCACAGATACGCAGTATTTT.

The rearrangement joins TRBV5-1 to TRBJ2-1; D is unclear. Per the germline V gene, CDR1 is SGHRS and CDR2 is YFSETQ. This CDR3 has 12 residues. The ends were cut back, 4 bases at V and 2 bases at J, with 4 bases in the middle. CDR3 coding DNA: TGCGCCAGCAGCAAGGCCTACAATGAGCAGTTCTTC. Its translation: CASSKAYNEQFF.

This clone appeared once. The genes are TRBV6-5 and TRBJ1-2; 8 nucleotides line up with TRBD1. CDR3 length: 14 amino acids. The J segment lost 2 bases and the V segment lost 3 bases, leaving 2 bases of the junction unmatched. Germline CDR1 and CDR2: MNHEY and SVGAGI. For the CDR3, the DNA is TGTGCCAGCAGTTATCAGGGGGCGAACTATGGCTACACCTTC. It translates to CASSYQGANYGYTF.

A remark on this clone: Other DNA sequences from this sample encode an identical CDR3 as well. The rearrangement links TRBV20-1 to TRBJ2-1; D call uncertain. The CDR3 is 11 amino acids. Germline loops: CDR1 DFQATT, CDR2 SNEGSKA (reference sequence). V lost 3 bases, J lost 0 bases, and 0 bases lay in between. The CDR3 sequence is CSASSYNEQFF. The CDR3 region has the DNA TGCAGTGCTAGCTCCTACAATGAGCAGTTCTTC.

The V call is TRBV15, the J call TRBJ2-1, with 10 bases lining up with TRBD2. The CDR3 contains 18 residues. With 2 bases clipped from V and 7 bases from J, the junction kept 14 bases outside the gene matches. Germline V gene lookup returns CDR1 LNHNV and CDR2 YYDKDF (reference sequence). The CDR3 here is CATSRSGYSGRMSNEQFF. DNA for the CDR3: TGTGCCACCAGCAGAAGCGGATATAGCGGGAGGATGAGTAATGAGCAGTTCTTC.

The chain joins TRBV30 to TRBJ2-5; 7 nucleotides align to TRBD2. Germline V gives CDR1 GTSNPN, CDR2 SVGIG (reference sequence). After removal of 5 bases from V and 4 bases from J, the junction contained 4 bases not matched to a gene. The CDR3 spans 12 residues. The CDR3 region is CAWYASGETQYF. The CDR3 DNA is TGTGCCTGGTACGCTAGCGGAGAGACCCAGTACTTC.

The J gene is TRBJ1-1, the V gene TRBV7-9; D uncertain. The CDR3 is made up of 14 amino acids. Germline V gene sequence: CDR1 SEHNR, CDR2 FQNEAQ (reference sequence). Trimming pared 2 bases from V and 3 bases from J, leaving 10 bases between. CDR3 sequence reads: CASSLKGTDTEAFF. The CDR3, as DNA: TGTGCCAGCAGCTTAAAGGGAACGGACACTGAAGCTTTCTTT.